These 13 T cell receptor beta chains share one sample of origin, sequenced in a study of shared clonotypes between healthy human individuals. Using immunoSEQ multiplex PCR, the repertoire was profiled, and TCRdb retains in-frame clones only, with some absent. The sample has 2 million or so clones; around 95% are singletons. The specimen was naive CD4+ T cells sorted from blood. The subset was: CD45RA+ positively selected. The receptor set was obtained from a young man in good health.

In this sample, this clone turned up many times. Other nucleotide sequences from this sample produce the same CDR3. The chain joins TRBV20-1 to TRBJ1-1, with no clear D. V lost 4 bases, J lost 11 bases, and 11 bases lay in between. Per the germline V gene, CDR1 is DFQATT and CDR2 is SNEGSKA (reference sequence). This CDR3 region has 10 residues. The DNA of the CDR3 is TGCAGTGCTATTGGAAGCGGGGCTTTCTTT. It codes for CSAIGSGAFF.

V gene TRBV6-4 combines with J gene TRBJ2-7, with D perhaps given as TRBD1 or TRBD2 (5 bases each). The CDR3 covers 13 residues. Trimming cost V 5 bases and J 6 bases, with 14 bases left between them. Germline-derived CDR1 and CDR2 are MRHNA and SNTAGT. This CDR3 reads CASSYDGTGEQYF. The CDR3 DNA is TGTGCCAGCAGTTATGATGGGACGGGCGAGCAGTACTTC.

The rearrangement uses TRBV2 and TRBJ2-1; TRBD2 matches 11 bases. This CDR3 contains 16 residues. CDR1 is SNHLY and CDR2 is FYNNEI in the germline V gene. V lost 6 bases and J lost 3; bases outside the gene matches: 7. CDR3 DNA sequence: TGTGCCAGCAGCCGCCTGACTAGCGGGAACTACAATGAGCAGTTCTTC. Translating it yields CASSRLTSGNYNEQFF.

The V call is TRBV27, the J call TRBJ2-1; D possibly corresponds to TRBD2 (6 bases). There are 15 residues in the CDR3. Germline CDR1 reads MNHEY; CDR2 reads SMNVEV (reference sequence). With 5 bases removed from V and 4 bases from J, the gap between germline ends came to 15 bases. DNA for the CDR3: TGTGCCAGCAGTCTGGAGGGGCTAGAATACAATGAGCAGTTCTTC. It codes for CASSLEGLEYNEQFF.

The rearrangement uses TRBV10-1 and TRBJ2-7; D is possibly TRBD1 or TRBD2 (5 bases each). The germline V gene encodes CDR1 WNHNN and CDR2 SYGVQD (reference sequence). There are 15 residues in the CDR3. V dropped 0 bases and J dropped 3 bases, with 12 bases sitting between them. Here the CDR3 DNA reads TGCGCCAGCAGTGAGTCCCGGGGACGGATCTACGAGCAGTACTTC. Its protein product is CASSESRGRIYEQYF.

To note about this clone: This CDR3 is also generated by other DNA sequences in the sample. The V call is TRBV18, the J call TRBJ2-1; no clear D gene. The CDR3 runs 13 residues. Trimming took 6 bases from V and 6 from J, leaving 12 bases between them. CDR1 is KGHSH and CDR2 is LQKENI in the germline V gene. In DNA, the CDR3 is TGTGCCAGCTCCCCCAGAGGCGGCAATGAGCAGTTCTTC. It specifies CASSPRGGNEQFF.

The chain is built from TRBV27 and TRBJ2-7; TRBD1 might be the D (5 bases). Germline lookup yields CDR1 MNHEY and CDR2 SMNVEV (reference sequence). With 5 bases removed from V and 4 bases from J, the gap between germline ends came to 18 bases. The CDR3 sequence is 15 residues long. Here the CDR3 reads CASSPGRVMLYEQYF. The CDR3 DNA is TGTGCCAGCAGTCCCGGCAGGGTAATGTTGTACGAGCAGTACTTC.

V usage is TRBV9 and J usage is TRBJ2-7; TRBD1 matches at 10 bases. This CDR3 comprises 15 residues. Trimming at V came to 3 bases and at J to 7 bases, leaving 10 bases not matched to a gene. The V gene's germline CDR1 is SGDLS and CDR2 YYNGEE. CDR3 in DNA: TGTGCCAGCAGCGCCGGCGGGACAGGGGTCTTTGAGCAGTACTTC. Translated: CASSAGGTGVFEQYF.

V and J are TRBV28 and TRBJ1-1; D unclear. The germline gives CDR1 MDHEN, CDR2 SYDVKM. Trimming cost V 5 bases and J 6 bases, with 22 bases left between them. The CDR3 sequence is 16 residues long. This CDR3 is CASSPSSGPSEPEAFF. CDR3 nucleotide sequence: TGTGCCAGCAGTCCATCATCGGGCCCCTCGGAGCCTGAAGCTTTCTTT.

The chain joins TRBV28 to TRBJ2-3; unclear D gene. V lost 5 bases to trimming and J lost 0 bases, with 3 bases between them. The CDR3 loop spans 12 amino acids. Looked up from germline, CDR1 is MDHEN and CDR2 is SYDVKM. CDR3 sequence: CASSESTDTQYF. The DNA of the CDR3 is TGTGCCAGCAGTGAAAGCACAGATACGCAGTATTTT. The full variable domain, its missing parts supplied by reference TRBV28 and TRBJ2-3, is DVKVTQSSRYLVKRTGEKVFLECVQDMDHENMFWYRQDPGLGLRLIYFSYDVKMKEKGDIPEGYSVSREKKERFSLILESASTNQTSMYLCASSESTDTQYFGPGTRLTVL.

This clone was observed at least ten times. This CDR3 is also generated by other DNA sequences in the sample. V usage is TRBV30 and J usage is TRBJ1-2, with 10 bases aligning to TRBD1. From germline, CDR1 is GTSNPN and CDR2 SVGIG (reference sequence). With V trimmed by 3 bases and J by 2 bases, 0 bases remained unmatched. The CDR3 contains 13 residues. This CDR3 is CAWRGQGNYGYTF. CDR3 bases: TGTGCCTGGAGGGGACAGGGGAACTATGGCTACACCTTC. Complete variable domain (other parts from reference TRBV30 and TRBJ1-2): SQTIHQWPATLVQPVGSPLSLECTVEGTSNPNLYWYRQAAGRGLQLLFYSVGIGQISSEVPQNLSASRPQDRQFILSSKKLLLSDSGFYLCAWRGQGNYGYTFGSGTRLTVV.

This chain joins TRBV5-1 and TRBJ1-2; 8 bases match TRBD1. Germline lookup yields CDR1 SGHRS and CDR2 YFSETQ. This CDR3 has 16 amino acids. With V trimmed by 2 bases and J by 4 bases, 10 bases remained unmatched. The CDR3 sequence is CASSLSGTGTPYGYTF. CDR3 DNA: TGCGCCAGCAGCTTATCCGGGACAGGTACCCCCTATGGCTACACCTTC.

Comment on this clone: This sample also contains other DNA sequences that code for the same CDR3. The chain is built from TRBV6-5 and TRBJ2-7; a weak D match, TRBD1 (6 bases). The CDR3 totals 14 residues. Germline-derived CDR1 and CDR2 are MNHEY and SVGAGI. V lost 5 bases to trimming and J lost 1 base, with 12 bases between them. This CDR3 reads CASSLDRGSYEQYF. The CDR3 DNA is TGTGCCAGCAGTCTAGATAGGGGGTCCTACGAGCAGTACTTC.